This T cell receptor (beta chain) was identified during a study of blood T cell repertoires in COVID-19. Study-level background: Spain, Italy and the United States supplied samples that represented acute and convalescent COVID-19.

Recruitment covered roughly 24 US areas and drew participants whose ages spanned about 18 to 100 years. Which cohort a participant joined came from the clinical history participants gave. This table comes from immunoSEQ multiplex PCR, and its TCRdb copy is limited to in-frame clones, with some not included. The table lists a few hundred thousand clones, 85% to 90% of them singletons. The CDR3 sequence is 17 residues long. V was pared by 0 bases and J by 0 bases, with 14 bases between. Per the germline V gene, CDR1 is ENHRY and CDR2 is SYGVKD. The sequence was obtained from a woman in her late teens or twenties who had recovered from COVID-19. The sequencing sample was made of PBMCs or T cells enriched from blood (not recorded which). The chain uses TRBV10-3 and TRBJ1-2; D call uncertain. The CDR3 reads CAISESSLLEANYGYTF. DNA for the CDR3: TGTGCCATCAGTGAGTCTAGCCTTCTGGAGGCTAACTATGGCTACACCTTC.